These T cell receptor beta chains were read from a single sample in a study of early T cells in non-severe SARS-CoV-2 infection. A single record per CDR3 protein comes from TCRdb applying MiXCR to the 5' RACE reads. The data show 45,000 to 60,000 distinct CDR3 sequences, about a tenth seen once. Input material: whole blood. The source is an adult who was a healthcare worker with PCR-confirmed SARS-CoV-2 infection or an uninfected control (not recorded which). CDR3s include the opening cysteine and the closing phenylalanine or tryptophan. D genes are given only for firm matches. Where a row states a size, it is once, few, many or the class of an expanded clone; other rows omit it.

CDR3 DNA: TGTGCCAGCAGCCTAATCGACAATGAGCAGTTCTTC
CDR3 protein: CASSLIDNEQFF
clone size: few
D gene: NA
J gene: TRBJ2-1
V gene: TRBV14

CDR3 DNA: TGTGCCAGCAGATTCGGGACATCAGCCTACGAGCAGTACTTC
CDR3 protein: CASRFGTSAYEQYF
clone size: NA
D gene: NA
J gene: TRBJ2-7
V gene: TRBV6-2/TRBV6-3

CDR3 DNA: TGCGCCAGCAGCTTGAATCAGTCAGGGATAAACCAAGAGACCCAGTACTTC
CDR3 protein: CASSLNQSGINQETQYF
clone size: NA
D gene: NA
J gene: TRBJ2-5
V gene: TRBV5-1

CDR3 DNA: TGCGCCAGCAGCCCTGGACAAGATGGCTACACCTTC
CDR3 protein: CASSPGQDGYTF
clone size: few
D gene: NA
J gene: TRBJ1-2
V gene: TRBV5-1

CDR3 DNA: TGTGCCAGCAGCCATGGACCCGACGAGCAGTACTTC
CDR3 protein: CASSHGPDEQYF
clone size: NA
D gene: NA
J gene: TRBJ2-7
V gene: TRBV3-1

CDR3 DNA: TGTGCCAGCAGCCCCGGGACAGTCACCGGGGAGCTGTTTTTT
CDR3 protein: CASSPGTVTGELFF
clone size: few
D gene: TRBD1
J gene: TRBJ2-2
V gene: TRBV27

CDR3 DNA: TGCAGTGCTATTAAGCCCGGGGGGGAAGAGACCCAGTACTTC
CDR3 protein: CSAIKPGGEETQYF
clone size: few
D gene: TRBD2
J gene: TRBJ2-5
V gene: TRBV20-1

CDR3 DNA: TGTGCCAGCAGCCCCAGGGGGCCAGATACGCAGTATTTT
CDR3 protein: CASSPRGPDTQYF
clone size: NA
D gene: TRBD1
J gene: TRBJ2-3
V gene: TRBV7-9

CDR3 DNA: TGTGCCAGCAGCCCCAATCGAAACTATGGCTACACCTTC
CDR3 protein: CASSPNRNYGYTF
clone size: few
D gene: NA
J gene: TRBJ1-2
V gene: TRBV12-3/TRBV12-4

CDR3 DNA: TGTGCCAGCAGCGTAGAGGTGGGCCACACCGGGGAGCTGTTTTTT
CDR3 protein: CASSVEVGHTGELFF
clone size: many
D gene: NA
J gene: TRBJ2-2
V gene: TRBV9

CDR3 DNA: TGCAGTGCTAGCGGGGGGTCCCCCGAAAAACTGTTTTTT
CDR3 protein: CSASGGSPEKLFF
clone size: many
D gene: NA
J gene: TRBJ1-4
V gene: TRBV20-1

CDR3 DNA: TGTGCCAGCAGCTCGGGACCGGGTACTGAAGCTTTCTTT
CDR3 protein: CASSSGPGTEAFF
clone size: NA
D gene: NA
J gene: TRBJ1-1
V gene: TRBV7-3

CDR3 DNA: TGTGCTAGTGGTTTGAGAGGGTTCGGAACCGGGGAGCTGTTTTTT
CDR3 protein: CASGLRGFGTGELFF
clone size: NA
D gene: NA
J gene: TRBJ2-2
V gene: TRBV12-5

CDR3 DNA: TGTGCCAGCCCGGCGCTGTTACCGCTAGATGAGGAGTATGGCTACACCTTC
CDR3 protein: CASPALLPLDEEYGYTF
clone size: many
D gene: NA
J gene: TRBJ1-2
V gene: TRBV27

CDR3 DNA: TGTGCCAGCAGCTTAGGAGCGGGGGTACAAGAGACCCAGTACTTC
CDR3 protein: CASSLGAGVQETQYF
clone size: few
D gene: TRBD2
J gene: TRBJ2-5
V gene: TRBV7-6

CDR3 DNA: TGTGCCAGCAGCTCCCCGGGACTAGCAGCCAATGAGCAGTTCTTC
CDR3 protein: CASSSPGLAANEQFF
clone size: few
D gene: TRBD2
J gene: TRBJ2-1
V gene: TRBV11-2

CDR3 DNA: TGTGCCAGCTCACCGCGGACAGGGAACTATGGCTACACCTTC
CDR3 protein: CASSPRTGNYGYTF
clone size: few
D gene: TRBD1
J gene: TRBJ1-2
V gene: TRBV18

CDR3 DNA: TGTGCCAGCAGCCTCGGGCTAGCGCTGACTCATTACAATGAGCAGTTCTTC
CDR3 protein: CASSLGLALTHYNEQFF
clone size: few
D gene: NA
J gene: TRBJ2-1
V gene: TRBV3-1

CDR3 DNA: TGCAGTGCTAGAGATCCGAGTAGCGGGGGGCAGCTTGGGGCCAACGTCCTGACTTTC
CDR3 protein: CSARDPSSGGQLGANVLTF
clone size: NA
D gene: TRBD2
J gene: TRBJ2-6
V gene: TRBV20-1

CDR3 DNA: TGCAGTGCTAGAGAAACTAGCGGGGAAGAGACCCAGTACTTC
CDR3 protein: CSARETSGEETQYF
clone size: many
D gene: TRBD2
J gene: TRBJ2-5
V gene: TRBV20-1

CDR3 DNA: TGTGCCAGCAGTCCTCAACTAGCGGGGTCGAATGAGCAGTTCTTC
CDR3 protein: CASSPQLAGSNEQFF
clone size: many
D gene: TRBD2
J gene: TRBJ2-1
V gene: TRBV2

CDR3 DNA: TGTGCCAGCAGCCCAAGATCCCGTTTAGCGGGGGCCTCCTACAATGAGCAGTTCTTC
CDR3 protein: CASSPRSRLAGASYNEQFF
clone size: NA
D gene: TRBD2
J gene: TRBJ2-1
V gene: TRBV7-9

CDR3 DNA: TGTGCCTGGAGTGTCAAAATGAACACTGAAGCTTTCTTT
CDR3 protein: CAWSVKMNTEAFF
clone size: few
D gene: NA
J gene: TRBJ1-1
V gene: TRBV30

CDR3 DNA: TGTGCCAGCAGTTTGAGGGGAATTTATGGCTACACCTTC
CDR3 protein: CASSLRGIYGYTF
clone size: few
D gene: NA
J gene: TRBJ1-2
V gene: TRBV27

CDR3 DNA: TGTGCCAGCAGGGGCTGGACCGTCGGGGAGCTGTTTTTT
CDR3 protein: CASRGWTVGELFF
clone size: NA
D gene: NA
J gene: TRBJ2-2
V gene: TRBV12-3/TRBV12-4

CDR3 DNA: TGTGCCAGCAGCGGGGGAAACTATGGCTACACCTTC
CDR3 protein: CASSGGNYGYTF
clone size: NA
D gene: NA
J gene: TRBJ1-2
V gene: TRBV12-3/TRBV12-4

CDR3 DNA: TGCAGCGTTGAGGGTCAGGGGGTTAAGAATTCACCCCTCCACTTT
CDR3 protein: CSVEGQGVKNSPLHF
clone size: NA
D gene: TRBD1
J gene: TRBJ1-6
V gene: TRBV29-1

CDR3 DNA: TGTGCCACCCGGCCCGACCCTCGGAGCTACACCTTC
CDR3 protein: CATRPDPRSYTF
clone size: many
D gene: NA
J gene: TRBJ1-2
V gene: TRBV19

CDR3 DNA: TGTGCCAGCAGCCAAACTGGAAGAGCGATCGATGAAAAACTGTTTTTT
CDR3 protein: CASSQTGRAIDEKLFF
clone size: NA
D gene: NA
J gene: TRBJ1-4
V gene: TRBV14

CDR3 DNA: TGCAGTGCTAGAGATAGCAGCCGCTCCATGAACACTGAAGCTTTCTTT
CDR3 protein: CSARDSSRSMNTEAFF
clone size: NA
D gene: NA
J gene: TRBJ1-1
V gene: TRBV20-1

CDR3 DNA: TGCGCCAGCAGCCGCGCCTCCGGGACAGGGGCAGATACGCAGTATTTT
CDR3 protein: CASSRASGTGADTQYF
clone size: few
D gene: TRBD1
J gene: TRBJ2-3
V gene: TRBV5-1

CDR3 DNA: TGTGCCAGCTCACCAAGCGGAGCCGAAGCTTTCTTT
CDR3 protein: CASSPSGAEAFF
clone size: many
D gene: NA
J gene: TRBJ1-1
V gene: TRBV18

CDR3 DNA: TGTGCCAGCAGCCCCTTGAGGATGATCGGGGAGCTGTTTTTT
CDR3 protein: CASSPLRMIGELFF
clone size: NA
D gene: NA
J gene: TRBJ2-2
V gene: TRBV12-3/TRBV12-4

CDR3 DNA: TGTGCCAGCAGCCGGCCGGGACTAGCCGTCCCCGAGCAGTACTTC
CDR3 protein: CASSRPGLAVPEQYF
clone size: many
D gene: TRBD2
J gene: TRBJ2-7
V gene: TRBV7-2

CDR3 DNA: TGTGCCAGCAGCCAAGGGAAGGGGGCGGTCTATGGCTACACCTTC
CDR3 protein: CASSQGKGAVYGYTF
clone size: NA
D gene: TRBD1
J gene: TRBJ1-2
V gene: TRBV3-1

CDR3 DNA: TGTGCCAGCAGTTTAGAACAGCTGTACGAGCAGTACTTC
CDR3 protein: CASSLEQLYEQYF
clone size: many
D gene: NA
J gene: TRBJ2-7
V gene: TRBV12-3/TRBV12-4

CDR3 DNA: TGTGCCAGCAGGTTACACTGTAATGAAAAACTGTTTTTT
CDR3 protein: CASRLHCNEKLFF
clone size: few
D gene: NA
J gene: TRBJ1-4
V gene: TRBV21-1

CDR3 DNA: TGTGCCAGCGGAATTTCCGGGACCGCTGGAAACACCATATATTTT
CDR3 protein: CASGISGTAGNTIYF
clone size: NA
D gene: NA
J gene: TRBJ1-3
V gene: TRBV2

CDR3 DNA: TGTGCCAGCAGCTCGCGGGGGGGCCACGGGGAGCTGTTTTTT
CDR3 protein: CASSSRGGHGELFF
clone size: few
D gene: TRBD2
J gene: TRBJ2-2
V gene: TRBV7-6

CDR3 DNA: TGTGCCAGCAGCCAACAGGGGCCTCGTAACACTGAAGCTTTCTTT
CDR3 protein: CASSQQGPRNTEAFF
clone size: NA
D gene: TRBD1
J gene: TRBJ1-1
V gene: TRBV7-2

CDR3 DNA: TGCGCCAGCAGCGGCCCAATCGGCACAGATACGCAGTATTTT
CDR3 protein: CASSGPIGTDTQYF
clone size: NA
D gene: NA
J gene: TRBJ2-3
V gene: TRBV5-1

CDR3 DNA: TGTGCCAGCAGGGGCGTTGCTGAAGCTTTCTTT
CDR3 protein: CASRGVAEAFF
clone size: few
D gene: NA
J gene: TRBJ1-1
V gene: TRBV7-9

CDR3 DNA: TGCAGTGCCCCGGGCCCTGAACACACAGATACGCAGTATTTT
CDR3 protein: CSAPGPEHTDTQYF
clone size: few
D gene: NA
J gene: TRBJ2-3
V gene: TRBV20-1

CDR3 DNA: TGTGCCAGCAGGCGGGGGGGCGGCGAGCAGTACTTC
CDR3 protein: CASRRGGGEQYF
clone size: NA
D gene: TRBD2
J gene: TRBJ2-7
V gene: TRBV2

CDR3 DNA: TGCAGTGCCCAGGTCCTACGATCCTATGGCTACACCTTC
CDR3 protein: CSAQVLRSYGYTF
clone size: NA
D gene: NA
J gene: TRBJ1-2
V gene: TRBV20-1

CDR3 DNA: TGTGCCAGCACCTCTAGCGGGGGGGCCGGTACGCAGTATTTT
CDR3 protein: CASTSSGGAGTQYF
clone size: many
D gene: TRBD2
J gene: TRBJ2-3
V gene: TRBV6-5

CDR3 DNA: TGTGCCAGCTGGCGGGGGGACAACAATGAGCAGTTCTTC
CDR3 protein: CASWRGDNNEQFF
clone size: many
D gene: TRBD2
J gene: TRBJ2-1
V gene: TRBV7-9

CDR3 DNA: TGTGCCAGCAGCTATCAACGGCCGTATTACGAGCAGTACTTC
CDR3 protein: CASSYQRPYYEQYF
clone size: few
D gene: NA
J gene: TRBJ2-7
V gene: TRBV5-5

CDR3 DNA: TGTGCCAGTCGGCTATCGTTGGGGACCGGGGCCAACGTCCTGACTTTC
CDR3 protein: CASRLSLGTGANVLTF
clone size: many
D gene: NA
J gene: TRBJ2-6
V gene: TRBV19

CDR3 DNA: TGTGCCAGCAGGGAGACAGGGGGGGCCGGGGAGCTGTTTTTT
CDR3 protein: CASRETGGAGELFF
clone size: NA
D gene: TRBD1
J gene: TRBJ2-2
V gene: TRBV5-4

CDR3 DNA: TGTGCAAGTCACCTCCGTGGTAGCGGGGGTCAGCATGAGCAGTTCTTC
CDR3 protein: CASHLRGSGGQHEQFF
clone size: NA
D gene: NA
J gene: TRBJ2-1
V gene: TRBV12-2

CDR3 DNA: TGTGCCACCAGCTGGGGACAGGGGGACAATGAGCAGTTCTTC
CDR3 protein: CATSWGQGDNEQFF
clone size: NA
D gene: TRBD1
J gene: TRBJ2-1
V gene: TRBV15

CDR3 DNA: TGTGCCAGCAGCATCCCGGGAATACAGGGAGGGGAGCTGTTTTTT
CDR3 protein: CASSIPGIQGGELFF
clone size: few
D gene: NA
J gene: TRBJ2-2
V gene: TRBV7-9

CDR3 DNA: TGCAGCGTTGCGCGGCAGTTGAACACTGAAGCTTTCTTT
CDR3 protein: CSVARQLNTEAFF
clone size: NA
D gene: NA
J gene: TRBJ1-1
V gene: TRBV29-1

CDR3 DNA: TGTGCCAGCAGTAACCGGGAGGGGTACAATGAGCAGTTCTTC
CDR3 protein: CASSNREGYNEQFF
clone size: NA
D gene: TRBD2
J gene: TRBJ2-1
V gene: TRBV6-1

CDR3 DNA: TGTGCCAGCAGTCAAACGAAGGACAGCGGATATGGCTACACCTTC
CDR3 protein: CASSQTKDSGYGYTF
clone size: NA
D gene: NA
J gene: TRBJ1-2
V gene: TRBV12-3/TRBV12-4

CDR3 DNA: TGTGCCAGCAGCTTGATAAGCGGAGGGGAGCAGTACTTC
CDR3 protein: CASSLISGGEQYF
clone size: few
D gene: NA
J gene: TRBJ2-7
V gene: TRBV5-6

CDR3 DNA: TGCGCCAGCAGCTCCCAATTCCAGGGGGCGTCCTATAATTCACCCCTCCACTTT
CDR3 protein: CASSSQFQGASYNSPLHF
clone size: many
D gene: TRBD1
J gene: TRBJ1-6
V gene: TRBV4-1

CDR3 DNA: TGTGCCAGCAGTTACTCGATGGGCTACGAGCAGTACTTC
CDR3 protein: CASSYSMGYEQYF
clone size: NA
D gene: NA
J gene: TRBJ2-7
V gene: TRBV6-5

CDR3 DNA: TGTGCCAGCAGTTCGGGGGGAAATTCACCCCTCCACTTT
CDR3 protein: CASSSGGNSPLHF
clone size: NA
D gene: NA
J gene: TRBJ1-6
V gene: TRBV2